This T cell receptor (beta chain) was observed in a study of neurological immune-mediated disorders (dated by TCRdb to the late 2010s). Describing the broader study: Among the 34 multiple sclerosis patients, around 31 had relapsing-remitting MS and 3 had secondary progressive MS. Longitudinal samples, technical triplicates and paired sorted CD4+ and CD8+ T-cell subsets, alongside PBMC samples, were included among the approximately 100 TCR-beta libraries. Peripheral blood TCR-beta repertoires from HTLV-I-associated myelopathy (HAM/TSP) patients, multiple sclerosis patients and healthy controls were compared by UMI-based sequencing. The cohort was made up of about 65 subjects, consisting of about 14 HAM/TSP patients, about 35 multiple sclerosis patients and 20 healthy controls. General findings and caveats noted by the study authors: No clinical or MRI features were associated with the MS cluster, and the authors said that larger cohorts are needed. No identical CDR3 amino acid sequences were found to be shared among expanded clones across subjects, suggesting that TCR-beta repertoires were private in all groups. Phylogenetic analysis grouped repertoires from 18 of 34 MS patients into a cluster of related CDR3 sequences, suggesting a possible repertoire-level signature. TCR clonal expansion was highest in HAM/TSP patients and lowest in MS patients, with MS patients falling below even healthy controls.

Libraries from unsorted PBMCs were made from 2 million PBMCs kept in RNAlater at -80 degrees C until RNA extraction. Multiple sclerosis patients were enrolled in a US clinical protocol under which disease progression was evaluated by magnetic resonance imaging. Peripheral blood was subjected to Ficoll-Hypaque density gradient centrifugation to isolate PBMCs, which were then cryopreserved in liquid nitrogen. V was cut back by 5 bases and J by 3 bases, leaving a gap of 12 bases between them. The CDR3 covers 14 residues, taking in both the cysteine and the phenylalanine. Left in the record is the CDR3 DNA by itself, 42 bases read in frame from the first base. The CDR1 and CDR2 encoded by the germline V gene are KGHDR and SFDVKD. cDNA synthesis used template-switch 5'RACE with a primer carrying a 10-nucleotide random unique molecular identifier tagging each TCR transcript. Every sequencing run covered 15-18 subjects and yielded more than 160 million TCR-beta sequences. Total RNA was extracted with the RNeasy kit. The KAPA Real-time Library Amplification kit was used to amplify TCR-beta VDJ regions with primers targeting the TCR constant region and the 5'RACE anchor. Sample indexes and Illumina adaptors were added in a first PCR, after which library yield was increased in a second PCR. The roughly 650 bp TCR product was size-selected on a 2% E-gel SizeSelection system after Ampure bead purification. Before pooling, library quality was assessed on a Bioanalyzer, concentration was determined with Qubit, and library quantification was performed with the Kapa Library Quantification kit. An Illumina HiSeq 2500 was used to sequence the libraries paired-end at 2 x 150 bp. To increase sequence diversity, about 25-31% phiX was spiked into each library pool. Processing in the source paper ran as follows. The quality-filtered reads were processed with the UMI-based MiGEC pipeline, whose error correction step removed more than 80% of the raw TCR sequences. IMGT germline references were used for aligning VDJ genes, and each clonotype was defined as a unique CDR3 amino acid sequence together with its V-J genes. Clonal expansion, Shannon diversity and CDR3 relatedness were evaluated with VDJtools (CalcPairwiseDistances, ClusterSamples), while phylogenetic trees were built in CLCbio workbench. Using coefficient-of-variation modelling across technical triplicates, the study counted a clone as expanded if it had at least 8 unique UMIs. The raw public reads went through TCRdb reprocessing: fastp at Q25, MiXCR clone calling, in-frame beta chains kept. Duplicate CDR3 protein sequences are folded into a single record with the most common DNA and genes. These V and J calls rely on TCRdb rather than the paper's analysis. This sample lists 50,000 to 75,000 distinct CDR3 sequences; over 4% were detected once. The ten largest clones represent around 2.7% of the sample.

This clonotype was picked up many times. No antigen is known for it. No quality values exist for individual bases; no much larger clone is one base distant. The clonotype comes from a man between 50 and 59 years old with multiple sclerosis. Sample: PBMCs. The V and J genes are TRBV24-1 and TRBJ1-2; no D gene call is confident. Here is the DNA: TGTGCCACCAGTGCCTTTTCGAGTGACTATGGCTACACCTTC. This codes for CATSAFSSDYGYTF.